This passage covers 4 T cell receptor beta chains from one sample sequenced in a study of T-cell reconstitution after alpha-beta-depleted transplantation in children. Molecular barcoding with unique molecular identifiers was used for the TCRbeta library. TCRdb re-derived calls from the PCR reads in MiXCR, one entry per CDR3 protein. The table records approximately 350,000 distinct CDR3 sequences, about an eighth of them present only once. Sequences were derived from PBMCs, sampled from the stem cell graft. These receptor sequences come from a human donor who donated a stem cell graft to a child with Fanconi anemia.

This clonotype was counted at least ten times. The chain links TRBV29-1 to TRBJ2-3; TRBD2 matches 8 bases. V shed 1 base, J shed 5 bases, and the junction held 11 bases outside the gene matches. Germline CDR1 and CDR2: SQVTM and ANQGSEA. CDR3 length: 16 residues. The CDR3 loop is CSVEGGVAGGRDTQYF. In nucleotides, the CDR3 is TGCAGCGTTGAAGGAGGGGTCGCGGGGGGCAGAGATACGCAGTATTTT.

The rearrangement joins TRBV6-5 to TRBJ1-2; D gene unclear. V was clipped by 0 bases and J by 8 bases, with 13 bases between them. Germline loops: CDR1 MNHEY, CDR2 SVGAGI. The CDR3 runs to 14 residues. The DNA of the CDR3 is TGTGCCAGCAGTTACTCACAGAGCCTACGGGGCTACACCTTC. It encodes CASSYSQSLRGYTF.

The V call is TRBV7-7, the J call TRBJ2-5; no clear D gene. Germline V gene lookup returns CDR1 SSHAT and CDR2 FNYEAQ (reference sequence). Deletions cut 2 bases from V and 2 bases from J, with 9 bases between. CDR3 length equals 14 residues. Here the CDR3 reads CASSLTWGQETQYF. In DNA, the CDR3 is TGTGCCAGCAGCTTAACCTGGGGTCAAGAGACCCAGTACTTC.

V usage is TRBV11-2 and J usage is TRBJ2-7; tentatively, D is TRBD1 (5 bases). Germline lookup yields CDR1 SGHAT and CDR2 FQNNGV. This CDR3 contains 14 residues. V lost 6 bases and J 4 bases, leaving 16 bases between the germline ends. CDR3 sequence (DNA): TGTGCCAGCAGTAGCCAGGGAAGATCATACGAGCAGTACTTC. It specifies CASSSQGRSYEQYF. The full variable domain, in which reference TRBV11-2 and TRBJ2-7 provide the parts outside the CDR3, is EAGVAQSPRYKIIEKRQSVAFWCNPISGHATLYWYQQILGQGPKLLIQFQNNGVVDDSQLPKDRFSAERLKGVDSTLKIQPAKLEDSAVYLCASSSQGRSYEQYFGPGTRLTVT.